Sequencing of this T cell receptor beta chain was carried out in a study of regulatory T cells in long-lasting Graves disease. Time point indicated: persistent/refractory GD, antithyroid drugs over 5 years with positive TRAb. RNA from PBMCs was the source of the TCR library. V lost 6 bases, J lost 0 bases, and 18 bases lay in between. CDR3 length equals 17 residues. This clonotype has a handful of counts. Combining iRepertoire HTBI primers with Arm-PCR of CDR3 regions, the authors built TCR beta libraries. TCRdb redid the calling of the multiplex PCR reads with MiXCR, one entry per CDR3 protein. The table shows approximately 690,000 distinct CDR3 sequences, with about 32% occurring only once.

V is TRBV12-3 or TRBV12-4 and J is TRBJ1-5, with D uncertain. Here the sequenced sample was peripheral blood mononuclear cells (PBMCs), taken when the disease was refractory, from a patient treated with antithyroid drugs. This clonotype was sampled from a female donor with Graves disease. This chain's CDR3 is CASRRDKTTYSNQPQHF. The CDR3 DNA follows: TGTGCCAGCAGACGAGACAAGACCACTTATAGCAATCAGCCCCAGCATTTT.